This T cell receptor beta chain emerged from a study of T-cell memory formation after mild COVID-19. Study as a whole: TCR clusters showed largely donor specificity. Study conclusions and caveats: Balance between CD4 and CD8 was seen in clones contracting day 15 to 85, and a CD4+ lean was seen in later expanders. Among clones peaking at day 37 in the second wave, SARS-CoV-2 specificity remained unconfirmed.

5'RACE, which relied on constant-segment primers, yielded TCR alpha and TCR beta cDNA libraries carrying sample barcodes and UMIs. TCRdb reprocessed the 5' RACE reads with MiXCR, giving one entry per CDR3 protein. The sample has about 110,000 distinct CDR3 sequences; around 12% are singletons. As to this clonotype: Its antigen is as yet unknown.

The sequenced sample was PBMCs or a T cell subset sorted from them (not recorded which). The source of this sequence is an adult woman who had mild COVID-19 (a few samples of this study predate the infection). Cell type and time point are not known.

The CDR3 loop is CATSDSRTYEQYF. Here the CDR3 DNA reads TGTGCCACCAGTGATTCCCGGACCTACGAGCAGTACTTC. V and J are TRBV24-1 and TRBJ2-7; the D is unclear. In germline, CDR1 is KGHDR, CDR2 SFDVKD. This CDR3 region has 13 residues. Trimming removed 2 bases at V and 2 bases at J, with 6 bases between.